This section outlines one T cell receptor beta chain sequence together with its context. The sample comes from a study of PD-1 blockade in classical Hodgkin lymphoma. Per germline, CDR1 SNHLY and CDR2 FYNNEI. J was trimmed by 3 bases and V by 9 bases; bases with no gene match: 4. The CDR3 runs 13 residues. Data came from immunoSEQ multiplex PCR; TCRdb stores just in-frame clones and leaves some out. The profile covers 12,000 or so clones, with approximately 81% appearing a single time and about 38% taken by the ten largest. Exposure to brentuximab vedotin varied, and each patient had relapsed following autologous stem cell transplantation. Thawed PBMCs were the source of CD8+ T cells, obtained through magnetic negative selection.

The chain couples TRBV2 to TRBJ2-2; TRBD2 matches at 7 bases. The specimen comprised CD8+ T cells from blood, sampled at baseline. The receptor was derived from a human donor with classical Hodgkin lymphoma. CDR3 coding DNA: TGTGCCAGGGGAGGGGCGGACACCGGGGAGCTGTTTTTT. This encodes CARGGADTGELFF.